This T cell receptor (beta chain) is drawn from a study of shared clonotypes between healthy human individuals. Across the whole study: Per donor, CD8 memory used one plate, CD8 naive used two, CD4 memory used three and CD4 naive used three.

Details on this clone: The sample has other DNA sequences that encode this CDR3 too.

Repertoires were generated with immunoSEQ multiplex PCR, while TCRdb's copy carries only in-frame clones and drops some. The sample lists 800,000 to 1,200,000 clones; around 78% were seen once. Germline CDR1 reads MDHEN; CDR2 reads SYDVKM. This CDR3 is built from 14 residues. V lost 4 bases to trimming and J lost 5 bases; unmatched junction nucleotides: 5. The chain carries TRBV28 and TRBJ2-5, with 9 bases that match TRBD1. This clonotype originated in a man aged 18 to 29 in good health. Some clones in this sample may be carry-over from other donors' samples. The sequencing sample was made of memory CD4+ T cells from PBMCs. The sample's subset: CD45RA-negative fraction. The CDR3 loop is CASSYGQGRETQYF. The CDR3 region has the DNA TGTGCCAGCAGTTACGGACAGGGGCGGGAGACCCAGTACTTC.